This TCR beta chain was obtained from a study of OX40 agonist ivuxolimab in advanced cancers. Samples were taken at baseline and on day 1 of cycles 4 and 7. This CDR3 region has 14 residues. Germline values: CDR1 MDHEN, CDR2 SYDVKM. V was trimmed by 3 bases and J by 3 bases, leaving 8 bases between them. The assay was immunoSEQ multiplex PCR, and TCRdb's table has in-frame clones only and misses some. This sample has around 63,000 clones, with 75% to 90% found just once. The genes are TRBV28 and TRBJ2-2; no reliable D call. Sequences were derived from CD4+ or CD8+ T cells sorted from blood, sampled in a trial of the OX40 agonist ivuxolimab. The source of this sequence is an adult with an advanced solid tumor such as melanoma, head and neck, liver or kidney cancer. CDR3 coding DNA: TGTGCCAGCAGTTTCGTAGCACACACCGGGGAGCTGTTTTTT. Translated, it gives CASSFVAHTGELFF.